This is a list of T cell receptor beta chains from one sample in a study of blood T cell repertoires in COVID-19. Method: immunoSEQ multiplex PCR; TCRdb's copy keeps in-frame clones and lacks some. The sample has 240,000 or so clones; roughly 80% are singletons. The sequenced sample was peripheral blood. Receptors were obtained from a woman younger than 30 with acute or convalescent COVID-19. The CDR3 runs from the conserved cysteine through the conserved F or W. D genes are given only for firm matches. The listing skips clone size in some rows; elsewhere it reads once, few, many or a size class.

clone size	V gene	CDR3 length	J gene	D gene	CDR3 DNA	CDR3 protein
NA	TRBV4-1	17	TRBJ2-1	TRBD2	TGCGCCAGCAGCCAAGATAAGGGACTAGCTGGAGTGGATGAGCAGTTCTTC	CASSQDKGLAGVDEQFF
few	TRBV10-3	16	TRBJ1-6	NA	TGTGCCATCAGTGAAGCCCGAAGCTCCTATAATTCACCCCTCCACTTT	CAISEARSSYNSPLHF
NA	TRBV5-1	15	TRBJ2-2	TRBD1	TGCGCCAGCAGCCTACAGGGGGCTCGCGTCGGGGAGCTGTTTTTT	CASSLQGARVGELFF
NA	TRBV7-9	13	TRBJ2-7	NA	TGTGCCAGCAGCGCGGGACTCCTCTACGAGCAGTACTTC	CASSAGLLYEQYF
NA	TRBV20-1	16	TRBJ2-1	TRBD2	TGCAGTGCTAGTTCGTGGGGGGGGACTAGTTACAATGAGCAGTTCTTC	CSASSWGGTSYNEQFF
few	TRBV19	14	TRBJ1-5	NA	TGTGCCAGTAGTATTAGAGGGTTTGGTCAGCCCCAGCATTTT	CASSIRGFGQPQHF
NA	TRBV2	17	TRBJ2-1	TRBD2	TGTGCCAGCAGTGGGGGAGGTGGCGGGAGGCCGCGAGTTGAGCAGTTCTTC	CASSGGGGGRPRVEQFF
NA	TRBV5-8	13	TRBJ1-5	NA	TGTGCCAGCAGATCCCAGGGTACTCAGCCCCAGCATTTT	CASRSQGTQPQHF
NA	TRBV28	18	TRBJ2-5	NA	TGTGCCAGCAGTTTCGTGTTGACAGCCAGGCCGAACCAAGAGACCCAGTACTTC	CASSFVLTARPNQETQYF
NA	TRBV7-2	13	TRBJ1-2	NA	TGTGCCAGCAGCGACAAAAATAACTATGGCTACACCTTC	CASSDKNNYGYTF
NA	TRBV15	15	TRBJ2-7	TRBD1	TGTGCCACCAGCCCAGGACAGGATTCGTTTTACGAGCAGTACTTC	CATSPGQDSFYEQYF
NA	TRBV6-2/TRBV6-3	18	TRBJ2-3	TRBD2	TGTGCCAGCAGTTACTCAATTATAGCGGGACTAAACACAGATACGCAGTATTTT	CASSYSIIAGLNTDTQYF
NA	TRBV28	14	TRBJ2-7	TRBD1	TGTGCCAGCAGTTTCAGGCAGGGGGCGCGGGAGCAGTACTTC	CASSFRQGAREQYF
NA	TRBV4-1	16	TRBJ2-7	TRBD1	TGCGCCAGCAGCCACGTTACCGGGACAGGGGGATCCGAGCAGTACTTC	CASSHVTGTGGSEQYF
NA	TRBV5-1	16	TRBJ2-7	TRBD1	TGCGCCAGCAGCTTGACCGGGACAGGTCCCTCCTACGAGCAGTACTTC	CASSLTGTGPSYEQYF
NA	TRBV7-9	15	TRBJ2-3	NA	TGTGCCAGCAGCTTAGTATCGGGAGCCGCAGATACGCAGTATTTT	CASSLVSGAADTQYF
NA	TRBV27	16	TRBJ2-6	NA	TGTGCCAGCAGTGGCCACGACAGCTCTGGGGCCAACGTCCTGACTTTC	CASSGHDSSGANVLTF
NA	TRBV5-1	14	TRBJ2-7	TRBD2	TGCGCCAGCACACTAGCGGACCACACCTACGAGCAGTACTTC	CASTLADHTYEQYF
NA	TRBV4-1	16	TRBJ2-5	NA	TGCGCCAGCAGCCAAGACTGGACGGACTTCCTGGAGACCCAGTACTTC	CASSQDWTDFLETQYF
NA	TRBV6-5	11	TRBJ2-1	NA	TGTGCCAGCACACACGACAATGAGCAGTTCTTC	CASTHDNEQFF
NA	TRBV7-2	16	TRBJ2-3	NA	TGTGCCAGCAGCTCCCAAGCTAGCACTTTCACAGATACGCAGTATTTT	CASSSQASTFTDTQYF
once	TRBV6-5	14	TRBJ1-2	NA	TGTGCCACCTCACAAACCGGGACACCCTATGGCTACACCTTC	CATSQTGTPYGYTF
NA	TRBV7-9	14	TRBJ1-1	NA	TGTGCCAGCAGCTTTTGGGAGAATTGGACTGAAGCTTTCTTT	CASSFWENWTEAFF
NA	TRBV30	13	TRBJ1-2	TRBD1	TGTGCCTGGCGGACAGGGTTCTCGTATGGCTACACCTTC	CAWRTGFSYGYTF
NA	TRBV6-2/TRBV6-3	21	TRBJ2-2	TRBD2	TGTGCCAGCAGTTCGTCCTTGGGCCTAGCGGATCCCCGACTGAACACCGGGGAGCTGTTTTTT	CASSSSLGLADPRLNTGELFF